What follows are 5 T cell receptor beta chains derived from one specimen sequenced in a study of T cells after yellow fever vaccination (dated by TCRdb to the late 2010s). The library was obtained by 5' RACE. This sample was sequenced with an Illumina HiSeq 2500. In-frame beta chains were kept once TCRdb had trimmed the public reads at Q25 with fastp and called clones with MiXCR. When rows share a CDR3 protein, they turn into one entry using the most common DNA and genes. The sample table contains approximately 300,000 distinct CDR3 sequences; only one count was recorded for around 7% of them. The ten largest make up 15% to 20% of the sample. The treatment or condition label for this specimen denotes: live attenuated yellow fever vaccine strain. The specimen was PBMCs, collected 35 to 50 days after the first yellow fever vaccination. These receptor sequences come from a man younger than 35 who received the YFV17D yellow fever vaccine.

This clonotype was seen a handful of times. The rearrangement links TRBV4-1 to TRBJ2-1, with 10 bases that match TRBD1. From germline, CDR1 is MGHRA and CDR2 YSYEKL. The junction had 3 bases not matched to a gene; V was cut back by 0 bases and J by 4 bases. This CDR3 has 16 residues. The CDR3, as DNA: TGCGCCAGCAGCCAAGATGGGACAGGGGTTTACAATGAGCAGTTCTTC. It is translated as CASSQDGTGVYNEQFF.

The chain has TRBV7-2 and TRBJ2-2; the D call may be TRBD1 or TRBD2 (5 bases each). CDR1 is SGHTA, CDR2 FQGNSA, per germline. V dropped 2 bases and J dropped 4 bases, with 14 bases sitting between them. The CDR3 spans 16 residues. This CDR3 is CASSLYGAQGTGELFF. The CDR3 DNA sequence: TGTGCCAGCAGCTTATACGGGGCGCAGGGCACCGGGGAGCTGTTTTTT.

The table lists this clonotype with many counts. This sequence joins TRBV5-5 and TRBJ2-3; D perhaps matches TRBD2 (5 bases). Germline CDR1 and CDR2: SGHKS and YYEKEE (reference sequence). CDR3 length: 13 amino acids. V was clipped by 5 bases and J by 5 bases, with 12 bases between them. This CDR3 is CASSSSGIDTQYF. Written as DNA, the CDR3 is TGTGCCAGCAGTTCGTCGGGAATAGATACGCAGTATTTT.

The table lists this clonotype with a few counts. V and J are TRBV5-4 and TRBJ2-5, with D perhaps matching TRBD1 (6 bases). This CDR3 region has 14 residues. The ends were cut back, 0 bases at V and 4 bases at J, with 10 bases in the middle. Germline V CDR1 and CDR2: SGHNT, YYREEE (reference sequence). DNA of the CDR3: TGTGCCAGCAGCTTGGACGCAGGGGTAGAGACCCAGTACTTC. This encodes CASSLDAGVETQYF.

This clonotype came up a few times. This chain connects TRBV20-1 to TRBJ2-7, with D maybe TRBD2 (6 bases). Germline-derived CDR1 and CDR2 are DFQATT and SNEGSKA (reference sequence). Trimming took off 3 bases at V and 5 bases at J, with 8 bases between the two ends. CDR3 length: 11 amino acids. CDR3 coding DNA: TGCAGTGCTAGGGGAGGACACGAGCAGTACGTC. Amino acids: CSARGGHEQYV.